The 25 T cell receptor beta chains below were found in one sample sequenced in a study of memory CD4+ T cells and cytomegalovirus serostatus. Single viable CD3+CD4+CD8-CD45RO+ cells were sorted as the memory CD4+ T cells. TCRdb's copy holds only in-frame clones and misses some; the assay was immunoSEQ multiplex PCR. Of roughly 53,000 clones in the sample, roughly four fifths were seen once. Sample: memory CD4+ T cells from blood. All receptors come from an adult in good health and CMV-seronegative.

On this clone itself: Additional DNA sequences in this sample encode the identical CDR3. The chain employs TRBV4-3 and TRBJ2-1; D perhaps matches TRBD1 (6 bases). Trimming removed 1 base at V and 2 bases at J, with 12 bases between. Germline-derived CDR1 and CDR2 are LGHNA and YSLEER. The CDR3 runs to 16 residues. CDR3 nucleotides: TGCGCCAGCAGCCAAGTGGGTGGGGGCCCCTACAATGAGCAGTTCTTC. As protein: CASSQVGGGPYNEQFF.

V is TRBV21-1 and J is TRBJ2-5; the D segment call TRBD2 is taken from the table without a DNA check. TRBV21-1 is tagged as a pseudogene. The CDR3 totals 19 residues. In nucleotides, the CDR3 is TGTGCCAGCAGCCACCCCATATTCAATAGCAAGAGGTACCAAGAGACCCAGTACTTC. This gives the protein CASSHPIFNSKRYQETQYF.

J is TRBJ1-2 and V is TRBV27; D unclear. Germline values: CDR1 MNHEY, CDR2 SMNVEV (reference sequence). Trimming took off 3 bases at V and 0 bases at J, with 11 bases between the two ends. This CDR3 region has 15 residues. DNA for the CDR3: TGTGCCAGCAGTTTTAGTGACGGAGCTAACTATGGCTACACCTTC. Protein sequence: CASSFSDGANYGYTF.

This sequence joins TRBV19 and TRBJ2-5, with 7 bases lining up with TRBD2. This CDR3 contains 15 residues. Looked up from germline, CDR1 is LNHDA and CDR2 is SQIVND (reference sequence). The V segment lost 1 base and the J segment 0 bases; nucleotides outside the gene matches: 2. The DNA for the CDR3 is TGTGCCAGTAGTATAGGTCGGGGGGACCAAGAGACCCAGTACTTC. It codes for CASSIGRGDQETQYF. The whole variable domain, remainder taken from reference TRBV19 and TRBJ2-5, is DGGITQSPKYLFRKEGQNVTLSCEQNLNHDAMYWYRQDPGQGLRLIYYSQIVNDFQKGDIAEGYSVSREKKESFPLTVTSAQKNPTAFYLCASSIGRGDQETQYFGPGTRLLVL.

The chain recombines TRBV5-1 with TRBJ1-2; D call uncertain. CDR3 size: 12 residues. The germline CDR1 and CDR2 sequences are SGHRS and YFSETQ. Trimming left V 4 bases short and J 4 bases short, with 8 bases between. The CDR3 coding sequence is TGCGCCAGCAGCCCCGGGGTCTATGGCTACACCTTC. Its protein is CASSPGVYGYTF.

This clone has more than one count but fewer than ten. The chain couples TRBV18 to TRBJ1-1, with TRBD1 as a possible D gene (5 bases). Germline-derived CDR1 and CDR2 are KGHSH and LQKENI. The germline V and J ends were trimmed by 3 bases and 0 bases, with 8 bases remaining between them. The CDR3 runs to 14 residues. This chain's CDR3 is CASSPQGMNTEAFF. DNA of the CDR3: TGTGCCAGCTCACCCCAGGGAATGAACACTGAAGCTTTCTTT.

The chain combines TRBV5-1 with TRBJ1-1, with D tentatively TRBD1 (6 bases). The CDR3 loop spans 15 amino acids. V gave up 0 bases and J gave up 6 bases, with 15 bases separating them. Germline V gene lookup returns CDR1 SGHRS and CDR2 YFSETQ. The CDR3 spells CASSLDIQGFAEAFF. The CDR3 DNA is TGCGCCAGCAGCTTGGATATACAGGGTTTCGCTGAAGCTTTCTTT.

This clone was counted a single time. The chain combines TRBV6-6 with TRBJ2-7; D is ambiguous. Germline CDR1 reads MNHNY; CDR2 reads SVGAGI (reference sequence). The CDR3 length is 13 residues. Trimming left V 5 bases short and J 0 bases short, with 8 bases between. The CDR3 loop reads CASSKQSSYEQYF. CDR3 sequence (DNA): TGTGCCAGCAGTAAACAAAGCTCCTACGAGCAGTACTTC.

Only one count was recorded for this clone. This rearrangement joins TRBV6-5 to TRBJ1-1, with D perhaps matching TRBD1 (6 bases). The CDR3 covers 14 residues. With 5 bases removed from V and 4 bases from J, the gap between germline ends came to 14 bases. Germline V gene data show CDR1 as MNHEY and CDR2 as SVGAGI. The CDR3 is CASSLAGEGTEAFF. The CDR3 DNA is TGTGCCAGCAGTCTCGCAGGGGAGGGCACTGAAGCTTTCTTT.

This chain uses TRBV7-2 with TRBJ2-7; D is unclear. The CDR3 spans 13 residues. Germline V CDR1 and CDR2: SGHTA, FQGNSA. Trimming removed 2 bases from V and 2 bases from J, with 7 bases in between. CDR3 bases: TGTGCCAGCAGCTTAAGACCGGCCTACGAGCAGTACTTC. As protein: CASSLRPAYEQYF.

The chain combines TRBV11-2 with TRBJ1-2; the match to TRBD1 covers 9 bases. After removal of 1 base from V and 7 bases from J, the junction contained 19 bases not matched to a gene. The CDR3 loop spans 19 amino acids. CDR1 and CDR2 (germline): SGHAT, FQNNGV. CDR3 loop: CASSLVGVLERQGGSGYTF. CDR3 sequence (DNA): TGTGCCAGCAGCTTAGTAGGAGTCTTAGAGCGACAGGGGGGGAGTGGCTACACCTTC.

The chain joins TRBV5-4 to TRBJ1-4; 7 bases map to TRBD1. Trimming at V came to 4 bases and at J to 3 bases, leaving 6 bases not matched to a gene. The CDR3 covers 15 residues. Germline V CDR1 and CDR2: SGHNT, YYREEE (reference sequence). CDR3 coding DNA: TGTGCCAGCAGCCCTCGACAGGGCGCTAATGAAAAACTGTTTTTT. It specifies CASSPRQGANEKLFF.

The chain links TRBV7-2 to TRBJ2-3; no definite D call. Trimming shortened V by 4 bases and J by 10 bases, and 12 bases separated the two germline ends. The germline CDR1 and CDR2 sequences are SGHTA and FQGNSA. The CDR3 sequence is 12 residues long. The CDR3 loop is CASSSIQSAQYF. Written as DNA, the CDR3 is TGTGCCAGCAGCTCAATACAATCTGCGCAGTATTTT.

This clone was counted a few times. This chain connects TRBV28 to TRBJ2-7; TRBD2 matches 7 bases. The germline V gene has CDR1 MDHEN and CDR2 SYDVKM. V was clipped by 2 bases and J by 5 bases; unmatched bases: 3. The CDR3 has 13 amino acids. For the CDR3, the DNA is TGTGCCAGCAGTTTAGGGACTAACAACGAGCAGTACTTC. Translating it yields CASSLGTNNEQYF.

The CDR3 here is CASSLFERRTGELFF. The CDR3 nucleotides are TGTGCCAGCAGTTTATTTGAGCGTCGGACCGGGGAGCTGTTTTTT. This chain connects TRBV28 to TRBJ2-2; no clear D gene. V was cut by 1 base and J by 5 bases, with 11 bases left in between. The V gene's germline CDR1 is MDHEN and CDR2 SYDVKM. The CDR3 has 15 amino acids.

The chain links TRBV10-2 to TRBJ1-1; tentative D call: TRBD1 (5 bases). Germline CDR1 reads WSHSY; CDR2 reads SAAADI. This CDR3 has 13 residues. V was cut by 4 bases and J by 4 bases, with 10 bases left in between. The CDR3 loop reads CASSVGDPTEAFF. The CDR3 DNA follows: TGCGCCAGCAGTGTAGGGGATCCCACTGAAGCTTTCTTT.

This chain joins TRBV6-6 and TRBJ1-2; no clear D gene. CDR3 length equals 14 residues. Deletions cut 5 bases from V and 7 bases from J, with 17 bases between. Germline CDR1 and CDR2: MNHNY and SVGAGI (reference sequence). The DNA of the CDR3 is TGTGCCAGCAGTGCGGCCCCTCGAGCGGGTGGCTACACCTTC. Protein: CASSAAPRAGGYTF.

CDR3 DNA: TGTGCCAGCAGGGACAGAAGCACAGATACGCAGTATTTT. It translates to CASRDRSTDTQYF. V is TRBV5-8 and J is TRBJ2-3; a weak D match, TRBD1 (6 bases). This CDR3 has 13 amino acids. Germline V gene data show CDR1 as SGHTS and CDR2 as YDEGEE. Trimming took off 5 bases at V and 0 bases at J, with 7 bases between the two ends. Supplemented by reference TRBV5-8 and TRBJ2-3, the full variable domain reads EAGVTQSPTHLIKTRGQQATLRCSPISGHTSVYWYQQALGLGLQFLLWYDEGEERNRGNFPPRFSGRQFPNYSSELNVNALELEDSALYLCASRDRSTDTQYFGPGTRLTVL.

The chain uses TRBV6-6 and TRBJ1-2; the match to TRBD1 covers 8 bases. Looked up from germline, CDR1 is MNHNY and CDR2 is SVGAGI (reference sequence). CDR3 length: 14 residues. V dropped 4 bases and J dropped 4; count of bases not matched to a gene: 5. The CDR3 DNA sequence: TGTGCCAGCAGTTCGGACAGGGCCCCCTATGGCTACACCTTC. This sequence encodes CASSSDRAPYGYTF.

The V call is TRBV10-3, the J call TRBJ2-6; tentatively, D is TRBD2 (5 bases). There are 15 residues in the CDR3. The V gene lost 4 bases and the J gene lost 2 bases, with 9 bases spanning the gap. Germline CDR1 and CDR2: ENHRY and SYGVKD. CDR3 bases: TGTGCCATCAGTGGAGGGTCCCCTGGGGCCAACGTCCTGACTTTC. As protein: CAISGGSPGANVLTF.

The chain uses TRBV9 and TRBJ2-6; D possibly corresponds to TRBD1 (6 bases). Germline CDR1 and CDR2: SGDLS and YYNGEE. The CDR3 sequence is 16 residues long. Trimming took off 2 bases at V and 2 bases at J, with 11 bases between the two ends. As DNA, the CDR3 is TGTGCCAGCAGCGTGTCACAGGGAGCTGGGGCCAACGTCCTGACTTTC. Encoded protein: CASSVSQGAGANVLTF. The full variable domain, its missing parts supplied by reference TRBV9 and TRBJ2-6, is DSGVTQTPKHLITATGQRVTLRCSPRSGDLSVYWYQQSLDQGLQFLIQYYNGEERAKGNILERFSAQQFPDLHSELNLSSLELGDSALYFCASSVSQGAGANVLTFGAGSRLTVL.

This chain joins TRBV28 and TRBJ2-1, with 7 bases fitting TRBD1. Germline V gene lookup returns CDR1 MDHEN and CDR2 SYDVKM. Trimming cost V 6 bases and J 7 bases; bases outside gene matches: 12. The CDR3 consists of 15 residues. The CDR3 here is CASRAQGRRINEQFF. CDR3 nucleotides: TGTGCCAGCAGGGCACAGGGGCGAAGGATTAATGAGCAGTTCTTC.

The chain links TRBV14 to TRBJ2-6; no reliable D call. V was pared by 3 bases and J by 2 bases, with 2 bases between. The CDR3 totals 13 residues. In germline, CDR1 is SGHDN, CDR2 FVKESK. The CDR3 loop is CASSHTGANVLTF. CDR3 nucleotide sequence: TGTGCCAGCAGCCATACTGGGGCCAACGTCCTGACTTTC.

CDR3 sequence: CASSNTTGGTIYF. CDR3 DNA: TGTGCCAGCAGCAATACGACCGGGGGCACCATATATTTT. The chain joins TRBV7-9 to TRBJ1-3; D perhaps matches TRBD1 (5 bases). Germline assignment: CDR1 SEHNR and CDR2 FQNEAQ (reference sequence). The CDR3 is 13 residues long. The germline V and J ends were trimmed by 5 bases and 9 bases, with 14 bases remaining between them.

The gene calls are TRBV12-5 and TRBJ2-3, with a tentative D call TRBD1 (5 bases). CDR3 length: 14 residues. Germline values: CDR1 LGHNT, CDR2 FRNRAP. Trimming pared 1 base from V and 6 bases from J, leaving 11 bases between. The CDR3 loop reads CASGLAGAGDTQYF. Here the CDR3 DNA reads TGTGCTAGTGGTTTGGCAGGAGCAGGGGATACGCAGTATTTT. Filled out from reference TRBV12-5 and TRBJ2-3, the complete variable domain reads DARVTQTPRHKVTEMGQEVTMRCQPILGHNTVFWYRQTMMQGLELLAYFRNRAPLDDSGMPKDRFSAEMPDATLATLKIQPSEPRDSAVYFCASGLAGAGDTQYFGPGTRLTVL.